Here is one T cell receptor beta chain with its context. The antigen remains unidentified. The data were taken from a study of Ad26.COV2.S vaccination and SARS-CoV-2 variants. The data were produced by immunoSEQ multiplex PCR, yet TCRdb's version contains in-frame clones alone and is incomplete. The table lists a few hundred thousand clones, about 83% of them singletons. Treatment noted: roughly 19 received Ad26.COV2.S at low or high dose, single or two shots; 5 received placebo; per-sample allocation not given. Repertoires come from day 63 after the first vaccine or placebo injection. The germline CDR1 and CDR2 sequences are SGHTA and FQGTGA. V gave up 5 bases and J gave up 4 bases, with 11 bases separating them. The CDR3 consists of 13 residues. The study's findings and limits: Participants in the vaccine arm had higher spike-specific TCR breadth; placebo recipients had lower.

The sample here was peripheral blood, taken in a trial of Ad26.COV2.S vaccine versus placebo. This clonotype originated in a person aged 18-65 years who received the Ad26.COV2.S COVID-19 vaccine or a placebo. The chain employs TRBV7-3 and TRBJ2-5; D is uncertain. In nucleotides, the CDR3 is TGTGCCAGCAGCCTCGACTCGCGAGAGACCCAGTACTTC. It yields the protein CASSLDSRETQYF.